This T cell receptor beta chain appears in the sequencing data of a study of OX40 agonist ivuxolimab in advanced cancers. Overall study findings and caveats: Within 6 weeks, CD4+ and CD8+ blood T cells expanded clonally at 0.1 to 3.0 mg/kg. In a subset of nonresponders, normalized T-cell clonal expansion was also low.

The ends lost 10 bases at V and 4 bases at J; junction bases unmatched: 10. This CDR3 contains 14 residues. Germline V CDR1 and CDR2: MDHEN, SYDVKM. Measured with immunoSEQ multiplex PCR; TCRdb has only the in-frame clones, and not every one. Among 6,800 or so clones listed, roughly 80% were seen once. Concerning this clone itself: The antigen remains undetermined.

The J gene is TRBJ1-2, the V gene TRBV28, with TRBD1 matching over 9 bases. This material consisted of CD4+ or CD8+ T cells sorted from blood, taken in a trial of the OX40 agonist ivuxolimab. This receptor was taken from an adult with an advanced solid tumor such as melanoma, head and neck, liver or kidney cancer. CDR3 nucleotides: TGTGCCACCCTAGGGGACAGGGCGAGCTATGGCTACACCTTC. Its protein product is CATLGDRASYGYTF.